The rows below give T cell receptor beta chains drawn from one sample of a study of blood T cell repertoires in COVID-19. The protocol was immunoSEQ multiplex PCR, while the TCRdb copy is restricted to in-frame clones and leaves out a portion. This sample yields approximately 74,000 clones, of which approximately 90% are seen a single time; approximately 4.8% belongs to the top ten. The sequencing input was peripheral blood. The receptors here all came from a woman aged 55-70 years with active COVID-19. CDR3s include the opening cysteine and the closing phenylalanine or tryptophan.

>TRBJ1-5|TRBV19
CASSLGQGSNQPQHF
>TRBJ2-1|TRBV4-1
CASSQVSHNEQFF
>TRBJ1-2|TRBV3-1/TRBV3-2
CASSQDRKGVGGYTF
>TRBJ2-1|TRBV10-2
CASRPSGLVYNEQFF
>TRBJ2-3|TRBV5-1
CASSIAGGTDTQYF
>TRBJ1-5|TRBV30
CAWSSRTGVGQPQHF
>TRBJ2-2|TRBV11-2
CASITTRTNTGELFF
>TRBJ2-1|TRBV6-2/TRBV6-3
CASSLPLAGGLVYNEQFF
>TRBJ2-1|TRBV27
CASSLVGLEQFF
>TRBJ1-2|TRBV6-5
CASSRQGAPRDGYTF
>TRBJ1-1|TRBV5-1
CASSRTTTGNTEAFF
>TRBJ2-7|TRBV19
CASSIVTSGTFYEQYF
>TRBJ2-1|TRBV7-2
CASSYPGLRQFF
>TRBJ2-6|TRBV21-1
CASSVQGQGAGFSGANVLTF
>TRBJ1-5|TRBV28
CASTPTAGYEPQHF
>TRBJ1-4|TRBV6-1
CASSVAPTTGREKLFF
>TRBJ2-3|TRBV11-2
CASSQQGLETDTQYF
>TRBJ1-1|TRBV29-1
CSVEAHPGQGTEAFF
>TRBJ1-2|TRBV28
CASSTPGGLHGYTF
>TRBJ1-2|TRBV3-1/TRBV3-2
CASSQEGAAVFGYTF